This TCR beta chain is drawn from a study of regulatory T cells in long-lasting Graves disease. Overall study results and limits: There were preferences for TRBV28, TRBJ1-2 and TRBJ2-5 in persistent disease.

This clonotype appeared many times. Its target is unknown. At one end, the junction sequence differs from germline, possibly due to a read error. The time point is: newly diagnosed GD, antithyroid drugs for less than 3 months. PBMCs were the source of the RNA used for TCR sequencing. As collected, the peripheral blood samples measured about 10 milliliters each and went into EDTA tubes. The CDR3 totals 16 residues. The germline V gene encodes CDR1 LNHDA and CDR2 SQIVND (reference sequence). CDR3-region Arm-PCR and iRepertoire HTBI primers produced the TCR beta libraries. MiXCR was run by TCRdb on the multiplex PCR reads, yielding one entry per CDR3 protein. The data contain fewer than 400,000 distinct CDR3 sequences, about a sixth of them singletons.

This clonotype originated in a female donor with Graves disease. Sequenced here: peripheral blood mononuclear cells (PBMCs), sampled at new diagnosis, from a patient treated with antithyroid drugs. J is TRBJ2-1 and V is TRBV19, with 11 positions matching TRBD2. The CDR3 is CASSIGGTSGYSEQFF. As DNA, the CDR3 is TGTGCCAGTAGTATTGGCGGGACTAGCGGATACAGTGAGCAGTTCTTC.